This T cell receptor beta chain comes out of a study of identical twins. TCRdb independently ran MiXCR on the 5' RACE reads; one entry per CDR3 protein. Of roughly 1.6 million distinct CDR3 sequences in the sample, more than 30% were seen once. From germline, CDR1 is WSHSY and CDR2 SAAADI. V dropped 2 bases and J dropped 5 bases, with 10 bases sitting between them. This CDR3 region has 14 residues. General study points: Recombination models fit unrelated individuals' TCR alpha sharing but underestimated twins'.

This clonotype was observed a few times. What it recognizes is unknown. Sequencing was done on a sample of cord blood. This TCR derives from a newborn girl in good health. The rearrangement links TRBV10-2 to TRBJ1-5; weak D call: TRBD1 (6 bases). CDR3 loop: CASSERGVDQPQHF. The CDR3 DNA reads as TGCGCCAGCAGTGAGAGGGGGGTGGATCAGCCCCAGCATTTT.